This T cell receptor beta chain was documented in a study of shared clonotypes between healthy human individuals. General observations from the study: Lower generation probabilities were found for non-shared clonotypes than for those shared by all four donors.

Researchers partitioned CD4+ cells into CD45RA+ naive and CD45RA-negative memory subsets. Concerning this clone: Antigen specificity is unknown.

The germline V gene encodes CDR1 SQVTM and CDR2 ANQGSEA. The CDR3 spans 13 residues. Sequencing was performed with immunoSEQ multiplex PCR; in TCRdb, only in-frame clones are kept and a portion is missing. Of about 1 million clones in the sample, 75% to 85% were seen once. The V call is TRBV29-1, the J call TRBJ2-1; 7 nucleotides align to TRBD2. The TCR was taken from a man aged 18 to 30 in good health. Some clones in this sample may be carry-over from other donors' samples. The specimen was memory CD4+ T cells from PBMCs. Indicated subset: CD45RA-negative fraction. In DNA form, the CDR3 reads TGCAGTTTCCGGCCTAGCGGATGGGATGAGCAGTTCTTC. Residues: CSFRPSGWDEQFF.